This is a list of T cell receptor beta chains from one sample in a study of shared clonotypes between healthy human individuals. This table comes from immunoSEQ multiplex PCR, and its TCRdb copy is limited to in-frame clones, with some not included. This sample yields roughly 2.2 million clones, of which 80% to 95% are seen a single time; around 0.38% belongs to the top ten. Sample: naive CD4+ T cells from PBMCs. All receptors derive from a man between 18 and 29 years old in good health. Some clones in this sample may be carry-over from other donors' samples. Each CDR3 is given with its conserved first and last residue. Each record gives: D gene, clone size, V gene, J gene, CDR3 protein, CDR3 DNA. The D gene is left open where the match is weak. Clone size is shown for a subset of rows, as once, few, many or a class of expanded clone.

d_call: .
clone_size: .
v_call: TRBV6-1
j_call: TRBJ1-4
cdr3_aa: CASGGTKGEKLFF
cdr3_nt: TGTGCCAGTGGGGGCACAAAGGGCGAAAAACTGTTTTTT

d_call: .
clone_size: .
v_call: TRBV5-1
j_call: TRBJ2-3
cdr3_aa: CASSLDVSGNTQYF
cdr3_nt: TGCGCCAGCAGCTTGGATGTCAGTGGTAATACGCAGTATTTT

d_call: .
clone_size: .
v_call: TRBV5-1
j_call: TRBJ2-5
cdr3_aa: CASSLEAFQETQYF
cdr3_nt: TGCGCCAGCAGCTTGGAAGCCTTCCAAGAGACCCAGTACTTC

d_call: .
clone_size: .
v_call: TRBV6-1
j_call: TRBJ2-2
cdr3_aa: CASSERPITGELFF
cdr3_nt: TGTGCCAGCAGTGAAAGGCCGATCACCGGGGAGCTGTTTTTT

d_call: .
clone_size: .
v_call: TRBV2
j_call: TRBJ2-1
cdr3_aa: CASSPGTYNEQFF
cdr3_nt: TGTGCCAGCAGTCCAGGGACCTACAATGAGCAGTTCTTC

d_call: TRBD2
clone_size: .
v_call: TRBV9
j_call: TRBJ2-1
cdr3_aa: CASSGGLAVYNEQFF
cdr3_nt: TGTGCCAGCAGCGGGGGACTAGCGGTCTACAATGAGCAGTTCTTC

d_call: .
clone_size: .
v_call: TRBV10-2
j_call: TRBJ2-7
cdr3_aa: CASSARGFYEQYF
cdr3_nt: TGCGCCAGCAGTGCTAGGGGATTCTACGAGCAGTACTTC

d_call: .
clone_size: .
v_call: TRBV29-1
j_call: TRBJ2-7
cdr3_aa: CSVTLLVTYEQYF
cdr3_nt: TGCAGCGTTACCCTTTTGGTGACCTACGAGCAGTACTTC

d_call: .
clone_size: .
v_call: TRBV6-5
j_call: TRBJ1-1
cdr3_aa: CASSSRGTEAFF
cdr3_nt: TGTGCCAGCAGTTCCAGGGGCACTGAAGCTTTCTTT

d_call: .
clone_size: .
v_call: TRBV7-9
j_call: TRBJ2-3
cdr3_aa: CASSLAGAQYF
cdr3_nt: TGTGCCAGCAGCTTAGCGGGAGCGCAGTATTTT

d_call: .
clone_size: .
v_call: TRBV18
j_call: TRBJ2-7
cdr3_aa: CASSPVGPYEQYF
cdr3_nt: TGTGCCAGCTCACCCGTTGGTCCCTACGAGCAGTACTTC

d_call: .
clone_size: .
v_call: TRBV7-9
j_call: TRBJ1-1
cdr3_aa: CASSSGYGLVNTEAFF
cdr3_nt: TGTGCCAGCAGCTCCGGGTATGGGTTGGTGAACACTGAAGCTTTCTTT

d_call: .
clone_size: once
v_call: TRBV10-3
j_call: TRBJ1-1
cdr3_aa: CAISGQGGTEAFF
cdr3_nt: TGTGCCATCAGTGGTCAGGGCGGCACTGAAGCTTTCTTT

d_call: .
clone_size: .
v_call: TRBV5-1
j_call: TRBJ1-5
cdr3_aa: CASSPVGGNQPQHF
cdr3_nt: TGCGCCAGCAGCCCCGTGGGGGGCAATCAGCCCCAGCATTTT

d_call: .
clone_size: .
v_call: TRBV18
j_call: TRBJ1-2
cdr3_aa: CASSPSIAGYYGYTF
cdr3_nt: TGTGCCAGCTCACCCTCTATCGCAGGGTACTATGGCTACACCTTC

d_call: TRBD1
clone_size: .
v_call: TRBV6-5
j_call: TRBJ1-2
cdr3_aa: CASSYSGQGLYGYTF
cdr3_nt: TGTGCCAGCAGTTACTCTGGACAGGGACTCTATGGCTACACCTTC

d_call: TRBD1
clone_size: .
v_call: TRBV29-1
j_call: TRBJ2-1
cdr3_aa: CSVGTGGFPSSYNEQFF
cdr3_nt: TGCAGCGTAGGGACAGGGGGCTTCCCGAGCTCCTACAATGAGCAGTTCTTC

d_call: .
clone_size: .
v_call: TRBV5-1
j_call: TRBJ1-3
cdr3_aa: CASSSLSKAGNTIYF
cdr3_nt: TGCGCCAGCAGCTCCCTATCGAAGGCAGGAAACACCATATATTTT

d_call: TRBD1
clone_size: .
v_call: TRBV7-6
j_call: TRBJ2-7
cdr3_aa: CASAKRPQGDSYEQYF
cdr3_nt: TGTGCCAGCGCGAAACGACCCCAGGGGGACTCCTACGAGCAGTACTTC

d_call: .
clone_size: .
v_call: TRBV7-6
j_call: TRBJ1-1
cdr3_aa: CASSQGTLAFF
cdr3_nt: TGTGCCAGCAGCCAGGGTACTCTAGCTTTCTTT

d_call: .
clone_size: .
v_call: TRBV27
j_call: TRBJ1-4
cdr3_aa: CASSNWDLGELFF
cdr3_nt: TGTGCCAGCAGTAATTGGGACCTTGGGGAACTGTTTTTT

d_call: .
clone_size: .
v_call: TRBV30
j_call: TRBJ1-4
cdr3_aa: CAWGRDFNEKLFF
cdr3_nt: TGTGCCTGGGGCCGGGACTTTAATGAAAAACTGTTTTTT

d_call: .
clone_size: .
v_call: TRBV28
j_call: TRBJ2-2
cdr3_aa: CASNPAGVKNGELFF
cdr3_nt: TGTGCCAGCAACCCAGCCGGGGTTAAGAACGGGGAGCTGTTTTTT

d_call: TRBD1
clone_size: .
v_call: TRBV9
j_call: TRBJ1-2
cdr3_aa: CASSLAGGGGYTF
cdr3_nt: TGTGCCAGCAGCTTAGCAGGGGGAGGAGGCTACACCTTC

d_call: TRBD1
clone_size: .
v_call: TRBV5-6
j_call: TRBJ2-7
cdr3_aa: CASSPGQGAPEQYF
cdr3_nt: TGTGCCAGCAGCCCCGGACAGGGGGCGCCTGAGCAGTACTTC

d_call: TRBD2
clone_size: .
v_call: TRBV19
j_call: TRBJ2-2
cdr3_aa: CASSPQGGGELFF
cdr3_nt: TGTGCCAGTAGTCCCCAGGGAGGGGGGGAGCTGTTTTTT

d_call: TRBD1
clone_size: .
v_call: TRBV29-1
j_call: TRBJ2-7
cdr3_aa: CSVKGGKTSYEQYF
cdr3_nt: TGCAGCGTTAAAGGGGGCAAAACCTCCTACGAGCAGTACTTC

d_call: TRBD2
clone_size: .
v_call: TRBV28
j_call: TRBJ2-2
cdr3_aa: CASRGGNDRGELFF
cdr3_nt: TGTGCCAGCAGGGGAGGGAACGATCGCGGGGAGCTGTTTTTT

d_call: .
clone_size: once
v_call: TRBV5-1
j_call: TRBJ1-1
cdr3_aa: CASSPGQMNTEAFF
cdr3_nt: TGCGCCAGCAGCCCAGGACAGATGAACACTGAAGCTTTCTTT

d_call: .
clone_size: .
v_call: TRBV4-1
j_call: TRBJ2-3
cdr3_aa: CASSQAGTPSTDTQYF
cdr3_nt: TGCGCCAGCAGCCAGGCCGGGACGCCCAGCACAGATACGCAGTATTTT

d_call: TRBD1
clone_size: .
v_call: TRBV5-4
j_call: TRBJ1-1
cdr3_aa: CASSPDRGRTEAFF
cdr3_nt: TGTGCCAGCAGCCCTGACAGGGGAAGGACTGAAGCTTTCTTT

d_call: .
clone_size: .
v_call: TRBV5-6
j_call: TRBJ2-7
cdr3_aa: CASSLGPSSYEQYF
cdr3_nt: TGTGCCAGCAGCTTGGGGCCTAGCTCCTACGAGCAGTACTTC

d_call: .
clone_size: .
v_call: TRBV5-6
j_call: TRBJ1-1
cdr3_aa: CASSLGARRVVGLF
cdr3_nt: TGTGCCAGCAGCTTGGGGGCCCGGAGGGTAGTGGGTCTCTTT

d_call: .
clone_size: .
v_call: TRBV9
j_call: TRBJ2-2
cdr3_aa: CASRPQAGPNTGELFF
cdr3_nt: TGTGCCAGCAGGCCCCAGGCGGGCCCGAACACCGGGGAGCTGTTTTTT

d_call: TRBD2
clone_size: .
v_call: TRBV6-6
j_call: TRBJ2-7
cdr3_aa: CASRPGLAVSEQYF
cdr3_nt: TGTGCCAGCAGGCCGGGACTAGCCGTTAGCGAGCAGTACTTC

d_call: TRBD1
clone_size: once
v_call: TRBV5-1
j_call: TRBJ2-1
cdr3_aa: CASSLGQGSYNEQFF
cdr3_nt: TGCGCCAGCAGCTTGGGACAGGGCTCCTACAATGAGCAGTTCTTC

d_call: TRBD1
clone_size: .
v_call: TRBV2
j_call: TRBJ2-7
cdr3_aa: CASSPGTGGMEQYF
cdr3_nt: TGTGCCAGCAGTCCCGGGACAGGGGGCATGGAGCAGTACTTC

d_call: .
clone_size: .
v_call: TRBV7-3
j_call: TRBJ2-2
cdr3_aa: CASSLSKQGTGELFF
cdr3_nt: TGTGCCAGCAGCTTATCAAAACAGGGAACCGGGGAGCTGTTTTTT

d_call: TRBD1
clone_size: .
v_call: TRBV11-2
j_call: TRBJ2-5
cdr3_aa: CASSLYRDRDFGTQYF
cdr3_nt: TGTGCCAGCAGCTTGTACCGGGACAGGGATTTTGGGACCCAGTACTTC

d_call: TRBD2
clone_size: .
v_call: TRBV4-2
j_call: TRBJ2-5
cdr3_aa: CASSQLGLAGQETQYF
cdr3_nt: TGTGCCAGCAGCCAGCTTGGACTAGCGGGACAAGAGACCCAGTACTTC

d_call: .
clone_size: .
v_call: TRBV4-1
j_call: TRBJ2-4
cdr3_aa: CASSHPGSVKNIQYF
cdr3_nt: TGCGCCAGCAGCCACCCAGGGTCTGTCAAAAACATTCAGTACTTC

d_call: .
clone_size: .
v_call: TRBV25-1
j_call: TRBJ2-5
cdr3_aa: CASRDLQGQETQYF
cdr3_nt: TGTGCCAGCAGGGATCTCCAGGGACAAGAGACCCAGTACTTC

d_call: .
clone_size: .
v_call: TRBV5-1
j_call: TRBJ2-5
cdr3_aa: CASSLFGQGEETQYF
cdr3_nt: TGCGCCAGCAGCTTGTTCGGCCAGGGAGAAGAGACCCAGTACTTC

d_call: TRBD2
clone_size: .
v_call: TRBV28
j_call: TRBJ2-7
cdr3_aa: CASSLSGGTMAQYF
cdr3_nt: TGTGCCAGCAGTTTATCGGGGGGGACTATGGCGCAGTACTTC

d_call: .
clone_size: .
v_call: TRBV14
j_call: TRBJ2-3
cdr3_aa: CASSMGSGTDTQYF
cdr3_nt: TGTGCCAGTTCCATGGGGAGTGGCACAGATACGCAGTATTTT

d_call: .
clone_size: .
v_call: TRBV27
j_call: TRBJ1-3
cdr3_aa: CASSLAGGNTIYF
cdr3_nt: TGTGCCAGCAGTTTGGCCGGGGGAAACACCATATATTTT

d_call: .
clone_size: .
v_call: TRBV19
j_call: TRBJ1-1
cdr3_aa: CASSIEMRVTEAFF
cdr3_nt: TGTGCCAGTAGTATAGAAATGAGGGTCACTGAAGCTTTCTTT

d_call: .
clone_size: once
v_call: TRBV4-2
j_call: TRBJ2-7
cdr3_aa: CASSPPGLYSYEQYF
cdr3_nt: TGTGCCAGCAGCCCCCCGGGACTGTACTCCTACGAGCAGTACTTC